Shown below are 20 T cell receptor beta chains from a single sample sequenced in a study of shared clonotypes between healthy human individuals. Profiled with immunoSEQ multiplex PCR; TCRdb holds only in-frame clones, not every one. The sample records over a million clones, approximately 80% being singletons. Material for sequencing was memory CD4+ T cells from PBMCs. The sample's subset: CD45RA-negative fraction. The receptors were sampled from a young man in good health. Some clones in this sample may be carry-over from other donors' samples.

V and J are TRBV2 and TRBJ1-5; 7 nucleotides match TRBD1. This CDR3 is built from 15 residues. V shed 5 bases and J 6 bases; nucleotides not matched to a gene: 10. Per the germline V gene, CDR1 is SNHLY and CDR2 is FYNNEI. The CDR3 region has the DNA TGTGCCAGCAGTCGTACAGGGGCCCTCGGTCAGCCCCAGCATTTT. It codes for CASSRTGALGQPQHF.

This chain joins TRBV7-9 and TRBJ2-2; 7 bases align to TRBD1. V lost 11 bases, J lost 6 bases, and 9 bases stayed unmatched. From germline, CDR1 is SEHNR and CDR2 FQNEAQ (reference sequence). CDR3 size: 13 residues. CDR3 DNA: TGTGCCTCTACACGGCAGGGGGCCGGGGAGCTGTTTTTT. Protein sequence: CASTRQGAGELFF.

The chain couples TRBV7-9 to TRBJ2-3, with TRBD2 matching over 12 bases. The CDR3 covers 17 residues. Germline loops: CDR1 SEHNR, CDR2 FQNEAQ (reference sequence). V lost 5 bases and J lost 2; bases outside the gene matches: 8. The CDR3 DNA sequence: TGTGCCAGCAGCCTAGGCGGACTAGCGGGATTCACAGATACGCAGTATTTT. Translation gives CASSLGGLAGFTDTQYF.

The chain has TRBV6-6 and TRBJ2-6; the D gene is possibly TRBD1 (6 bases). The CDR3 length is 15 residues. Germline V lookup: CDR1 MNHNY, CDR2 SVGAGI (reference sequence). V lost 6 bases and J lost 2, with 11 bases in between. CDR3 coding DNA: TGTGCCAGCAGGAAACAGGGTGCTGGGGCCAACGTCCTGACTTTC. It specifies CASRKQGAGANVLTF.

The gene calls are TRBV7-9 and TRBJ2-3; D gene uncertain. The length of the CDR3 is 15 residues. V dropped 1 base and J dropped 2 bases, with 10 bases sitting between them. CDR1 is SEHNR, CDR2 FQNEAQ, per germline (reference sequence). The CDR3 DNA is TGTGCCAGCAGCTTAGGCGCCGGGTACACAGATACGCAGTATTTT. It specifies CASSLGAGYTDTQYF.

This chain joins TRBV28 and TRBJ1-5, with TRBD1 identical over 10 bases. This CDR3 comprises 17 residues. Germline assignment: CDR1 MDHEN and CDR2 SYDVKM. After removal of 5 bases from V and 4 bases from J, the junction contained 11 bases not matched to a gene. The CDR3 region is CASSPGTGARLNQPQHF. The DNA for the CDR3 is TGTGCCAGCAGTCCTGGGACAGGGGCGAGGTTGAATCAGCCCCAGCATTTT.

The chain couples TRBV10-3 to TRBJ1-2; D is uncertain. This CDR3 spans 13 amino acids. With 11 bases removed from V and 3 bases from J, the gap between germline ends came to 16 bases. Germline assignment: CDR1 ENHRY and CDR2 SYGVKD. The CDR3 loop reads CAHRPTGDYGYTF. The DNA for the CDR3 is TGTGCCCACCGACCCACCGGGGACTATGGCTACACCTTC.

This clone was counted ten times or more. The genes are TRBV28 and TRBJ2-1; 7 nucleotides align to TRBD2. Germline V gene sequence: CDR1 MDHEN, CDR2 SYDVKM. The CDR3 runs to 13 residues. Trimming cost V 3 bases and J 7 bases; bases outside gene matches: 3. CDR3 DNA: TGTGCCAGCAGTTTCGGGGGGTTGAATGAGCAGTTCTTC. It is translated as CASSFGGLNEQFF.

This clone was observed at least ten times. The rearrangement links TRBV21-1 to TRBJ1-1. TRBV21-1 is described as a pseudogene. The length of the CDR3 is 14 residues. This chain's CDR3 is CASSKGFPALRAFF. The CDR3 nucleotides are TGTGCCAGCAGCAAAGGGTTCCCAGCCCTGAGAGCTTTCTTT.

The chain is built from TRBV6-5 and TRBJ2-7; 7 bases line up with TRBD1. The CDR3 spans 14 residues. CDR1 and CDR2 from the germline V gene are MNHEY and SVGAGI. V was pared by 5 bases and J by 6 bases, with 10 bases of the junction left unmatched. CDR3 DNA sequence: TGTGCCAGCAGTCTAAACAGGGGCCCCTCCGAGCAGTACTTC. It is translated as CASSLNRGPSEQYF.

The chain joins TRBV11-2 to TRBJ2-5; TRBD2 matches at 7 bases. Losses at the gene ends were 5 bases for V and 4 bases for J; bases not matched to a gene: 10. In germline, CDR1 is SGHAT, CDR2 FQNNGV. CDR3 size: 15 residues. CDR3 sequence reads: CASSPTPSGAETQYF. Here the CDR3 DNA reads TGTGCCAGCAGCCCGACCCCTAGCGGAGCAGAGACCCAGTACTTC.

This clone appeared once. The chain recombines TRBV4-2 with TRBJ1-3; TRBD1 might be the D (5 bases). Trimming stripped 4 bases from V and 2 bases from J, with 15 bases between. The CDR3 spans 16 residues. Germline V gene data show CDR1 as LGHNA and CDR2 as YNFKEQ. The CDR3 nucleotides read TGTGCCAGCAGCCGCTTAGGGGCAAAGGCTGGAAACACCATATATTTT. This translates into CASSRLGAKAGNTIYF.

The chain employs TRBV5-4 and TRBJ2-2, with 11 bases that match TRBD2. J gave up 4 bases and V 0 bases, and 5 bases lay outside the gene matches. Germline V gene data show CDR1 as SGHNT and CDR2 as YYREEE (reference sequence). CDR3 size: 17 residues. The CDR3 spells CASSLGGTSGITGELFF. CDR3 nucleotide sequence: TGTGCCAGCAGCTTGGGAGGGACTAGCGGCATCACCGGGGAGCTGTTTTTT.

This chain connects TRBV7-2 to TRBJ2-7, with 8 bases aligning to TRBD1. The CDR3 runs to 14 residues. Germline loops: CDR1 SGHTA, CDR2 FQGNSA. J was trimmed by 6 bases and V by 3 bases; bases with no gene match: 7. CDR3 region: CASSFTGGVREQYF. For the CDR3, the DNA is TGTGCCAGCAGCTTCACAGGGGGTGTACGCGAGCAGTACTTC.

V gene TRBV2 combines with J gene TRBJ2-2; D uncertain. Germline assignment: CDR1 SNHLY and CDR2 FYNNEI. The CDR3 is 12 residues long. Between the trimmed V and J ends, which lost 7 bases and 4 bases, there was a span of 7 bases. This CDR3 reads CASNWPTGELFF. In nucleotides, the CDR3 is TGTGCCAGCAACTGGCCCACCGGGGAGCTGTTTTTT.

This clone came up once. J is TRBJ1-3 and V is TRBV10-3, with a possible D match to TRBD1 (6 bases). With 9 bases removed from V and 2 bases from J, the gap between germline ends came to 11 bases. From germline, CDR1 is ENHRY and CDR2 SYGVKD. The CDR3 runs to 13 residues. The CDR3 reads CAMGAGTGNTIYF. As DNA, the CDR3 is TGTGCCATGGGGGCAGGGACTGGAAACACCATATATTTT.

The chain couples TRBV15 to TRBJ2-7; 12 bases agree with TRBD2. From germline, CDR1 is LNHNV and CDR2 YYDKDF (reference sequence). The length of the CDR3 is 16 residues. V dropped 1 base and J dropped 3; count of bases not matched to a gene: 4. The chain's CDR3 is CATSRGTSGIFYEQYF. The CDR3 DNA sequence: TGTGCCACCAGCAGAGGGACTAGCGGGATCTTCTACGAGCAGTACTTC.

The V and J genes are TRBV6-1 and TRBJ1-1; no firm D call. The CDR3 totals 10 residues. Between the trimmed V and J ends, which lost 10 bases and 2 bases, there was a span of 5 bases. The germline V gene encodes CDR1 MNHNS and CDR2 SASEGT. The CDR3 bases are TGTGCCACCCACAACACTGAAGCTTTCTTT. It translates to CATHNTEAFF.

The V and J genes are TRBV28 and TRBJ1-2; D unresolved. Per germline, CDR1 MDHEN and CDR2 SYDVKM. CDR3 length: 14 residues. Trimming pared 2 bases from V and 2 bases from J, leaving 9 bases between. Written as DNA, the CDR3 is TGTGCCAGCAGTTTACGGCAGGTCAACTATGGCTACACCTTC. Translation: CASSLRQVNYGYTF.

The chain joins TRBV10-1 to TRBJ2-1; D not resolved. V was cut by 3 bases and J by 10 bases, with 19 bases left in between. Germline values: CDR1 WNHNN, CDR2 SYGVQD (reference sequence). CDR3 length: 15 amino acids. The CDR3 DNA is TGCGCCAGCAGTGAAGGTCCGGGCGGCCTCGGGGAGCAGTTCTTC. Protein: CASSEGPGGLGEQFF.